The clone carrying this T cell receptor beta chain was recorded many times. What it binds is not known. The sample originates from a study of breast tumors, draining lymph nodes, adjacent tissues. TCRdb analysed the multiplex PCR reads with MiXCR anew, one entry per CDR3 protein. The table includes about 80,000 distinct CDR3 sequences, roughly a fifth detected once. Findings of the study overall: Tumors had less TCR diversity than lymph nodes, more than nontumor tissue. The data were judged consistent with most tumor T cells coming from lymph node and expanding in tumor.

The lymph nodes were axillary draining lymph nodes from breast cancer patients. V was trimmed by 5 bases and J by 4 bases, leaving 11 bases between them. The CDR3 runs 14 residues. Germline loops: CDR1 LNHDA, CDR2 SQIVND (reference sequence). Sequenced: axillary lymph node tissue. The rearrangement uses TRBV19 and TRBJ1-4; unclear D gene. The clonotype originates from a female donor with breast cancer. Some clones in this sample may be carry-over from other donors' samples. In nucleotides, the CDR3 is TGTGCCAGTAGTTTTCGACCGGGTAATGAAAAACTGTTTTTT. Protein: CASSFRPGNEKLFF.